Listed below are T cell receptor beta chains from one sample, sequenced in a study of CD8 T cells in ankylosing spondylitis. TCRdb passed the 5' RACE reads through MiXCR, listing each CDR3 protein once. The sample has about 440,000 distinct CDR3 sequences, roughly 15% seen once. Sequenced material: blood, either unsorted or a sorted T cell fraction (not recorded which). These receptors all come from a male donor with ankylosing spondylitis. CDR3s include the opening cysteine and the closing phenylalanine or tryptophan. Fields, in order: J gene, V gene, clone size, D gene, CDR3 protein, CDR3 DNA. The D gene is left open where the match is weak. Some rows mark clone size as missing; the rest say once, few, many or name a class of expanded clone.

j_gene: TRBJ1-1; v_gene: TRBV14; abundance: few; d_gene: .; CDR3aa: CASSFGPDTEAFF; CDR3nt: TGTGCCAGCAGCTTCGGACCGGACACTGAAGCTTTCTTT
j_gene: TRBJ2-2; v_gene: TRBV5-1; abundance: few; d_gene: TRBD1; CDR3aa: CASSKDRGSYTGELFF; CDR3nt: TGCGCCAGCAGCAAGGACAGGGGTTCGTACACCGGGGAGCTGTTTTTT
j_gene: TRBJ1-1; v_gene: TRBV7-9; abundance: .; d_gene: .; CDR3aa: CASSLRLSEAFF; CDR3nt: TGTGCCAGCAGCTTAAGACTCTCTGAAGCTTTCTTT
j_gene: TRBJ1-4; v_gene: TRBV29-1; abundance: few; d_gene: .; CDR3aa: CSARTATNEKLFF; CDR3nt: TGCAGCGCCAGGACAGCAACTAATGAAAAACTGTTTTTT
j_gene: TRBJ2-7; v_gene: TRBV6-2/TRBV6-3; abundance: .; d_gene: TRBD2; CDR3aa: CASSYDLAGGPNRSYEQYF; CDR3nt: TGTGCCAGCAGTTACGACTTAGCGGGGGGTCCTAATCGCTCCTACGAGCAGTACTTC
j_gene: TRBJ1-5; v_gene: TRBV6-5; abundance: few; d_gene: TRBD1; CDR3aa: CASSWDRTNQPQHF; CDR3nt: TGTGCCAGCAGTTGGGACAGGACGAATCAGCCCCAGCATTTT
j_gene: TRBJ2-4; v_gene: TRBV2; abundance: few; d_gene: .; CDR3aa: CASSEQSKNIQYF; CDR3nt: TGTGCCAGCAGTGAACAGTCCAAAAACATTCAGTACTTC
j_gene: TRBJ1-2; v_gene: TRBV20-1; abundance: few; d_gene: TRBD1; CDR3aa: CSATIQGAGYTF; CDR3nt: TGCAGTGCTACAATACAGGGGGCTGGCTACACCTTC
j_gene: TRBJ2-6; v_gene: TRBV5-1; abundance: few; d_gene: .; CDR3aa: CASSPPASGANVLTF; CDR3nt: TGCGCCAGCAGCCCTCCGGCCTCTGGGGCCAACGTCCTGACTTTC
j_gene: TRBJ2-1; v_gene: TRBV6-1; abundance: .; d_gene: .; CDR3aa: CASSRSGTRGNEQFF; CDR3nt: TGTGCCAGCAGTAGATCCGGGACCCGGGGGAATGAGCAGTTCTTC
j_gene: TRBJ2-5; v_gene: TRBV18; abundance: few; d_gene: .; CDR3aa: CGSSPTGPSDRETQYF; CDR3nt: TGTGGGAGCTCACCCACGGGTCCCAGTGATCGGGAGACCCAGTACTTC
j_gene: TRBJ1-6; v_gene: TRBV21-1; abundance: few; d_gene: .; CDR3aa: CASQTAPWYTLHF; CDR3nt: TGTGCCAGCCAGACAGCGCCCTGGTACACCCTCCACTTT
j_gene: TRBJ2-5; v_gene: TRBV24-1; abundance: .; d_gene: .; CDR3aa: CATSGVGETQYF; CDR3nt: TGTGCCACCAGTGGGGTAGGGGAGACCCAGTACTTC
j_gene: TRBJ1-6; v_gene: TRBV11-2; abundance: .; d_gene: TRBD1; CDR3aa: CASSSSPGTGGRSPLHF; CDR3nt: TGTGCCAGCAGCTCCTCCCCAGGGACAGGGGGCCGTTCACCCCTCCACTTT
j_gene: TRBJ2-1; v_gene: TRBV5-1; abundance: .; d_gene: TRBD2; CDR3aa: CASSATSGRNNEQFF; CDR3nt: TGCGCCAGCAGCGCGACTAGCGGGAGAAATAATGAGCAGTTCTTC
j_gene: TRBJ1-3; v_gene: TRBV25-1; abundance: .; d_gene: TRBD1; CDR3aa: CASSNGTGANTIYF; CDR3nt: TGTGCCAGCAGCAACGGGACAGGGGCGAACACCATATATTTT
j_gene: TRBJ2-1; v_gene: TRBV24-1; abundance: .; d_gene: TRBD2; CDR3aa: CATSLAGSYNEQFF; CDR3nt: TGTGCCACCAGCTTAGCGGGATCTTACAATGAGCAGTTCTTC
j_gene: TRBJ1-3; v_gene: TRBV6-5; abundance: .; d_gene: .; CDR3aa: CASSYSAEATSGNTIYF; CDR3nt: TGTGCCAGCAGTTACTCCGCCGAGGCAACCTCTGGAAACACCATATATTTT
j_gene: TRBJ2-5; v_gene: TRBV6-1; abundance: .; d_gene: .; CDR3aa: CATRPPGGGETQYF; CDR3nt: TGTGCCACCCGCCCGCCAGGGGGGGGAGAGACCCAGTACTTC
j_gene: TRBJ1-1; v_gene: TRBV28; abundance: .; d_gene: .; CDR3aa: CASSPPGKGTEAFF; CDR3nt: TGTGCCAGCAGTCCCCCGGGTAAGGGCACTGAAGCTTTCTTT
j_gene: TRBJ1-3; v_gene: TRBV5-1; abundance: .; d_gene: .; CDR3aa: CASSPRDRDHSGNTIYF; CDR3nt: TGCGCCAGCAGTCCTCGTGACCGAGACCACTCTGGAAACACCATATATTTT
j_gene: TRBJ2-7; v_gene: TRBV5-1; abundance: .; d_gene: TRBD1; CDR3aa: CASRQGPSYEQYF; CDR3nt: TGCGCCAGCCGACAGGGACCTTCCTACGAGCAGTACTTC
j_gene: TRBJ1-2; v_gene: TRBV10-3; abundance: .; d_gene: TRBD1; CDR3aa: CAISESGTGDGYTF; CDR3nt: TGTGCCATCAGTGAGTCGGGGACAGGGGATGGCTACACCTTC